Presented here are 5 T cell receptor beta chains from one specimen sequenced in a study of T-cell reconstitution after alpha-beta-depleted transplantation in children. Unique molecular identifiers were used in preparing the TCRbeta library. TCRdb fed the PCR reads into MiXCR, producing one record per CDR3 protein. The sample lists 800,000 to 1,000,000 distinct CDR3 sequences; less than 30% were seen once. Here the sequenced sample was PBMCs, mostly from graft donor cells, taken 360 days after TCRalphabeta/CD19-depleted stem cell transplant. Every receptor here comes from a boy under two years old who had a stem cell transplant for SCID, so the T cells may come from the graft donor.

This clonotype was picked up a small number of times. This chain connects TRBV12-3 or TRBV12-4 to TRBJ1-5, with 9 bases identical to TRBD1. V dropped 7 bases and J dropped 1; count of bases not matched to a gene: 8. This CDR3 comprises 16 residues. The CDR3 bases are TGTGCCAGCACCGCAGGACAGGGGAGCAGCAATCAGCCCCAGCATTTT. This gives the protein CASTAGQGSSNQPQHF.

This clonotype appeared a few times. This chain uses TRBV4-2 with TRBJ2-3; D is tentatively TRBD1 or TRBD2 (6 bases each). Germline-derived CDR1 and CDR2 are LGHNA and YNFKEQ. Trimming removed 1 base at V and 7 bases at J, with 12 bases between. The CDR3 has 14 amino acids. CDR3 loop: CASSQARDIYTQYF. CDR3 nucleotides: TGTGCCAGCAGCCAAGCGCGGGACATCTATACGCAGTATTTT.

The rearrangement links TRBV27 to TRBJ1-2; 9 bases agree with TRBD1. Trimming removed 3 bases from V and 6 bases from J; junction bases left unmatched: 8. Germline lookup yields CDR1 MNHEY and CDR2 SMNVEV (reference sequence). This CDR3 spans 15 amino acids. The CDR3 DNA is TGTGCCAGCAGTTTTATGGGGACAGGGATTGATGGCTACACCTTC. This sequence encodes CASSFMGTGIDGYTF.

Written as DNA, the CDR3 is TGCGCCAGCAGCTCATTCGGGACAAACCTTTACGAGCAGTACTTC. This sequence encodes CASSSFGTNLYEQYF. The chain carries TRBV5-1 and TRBJ2-7, with D perhaps TRBD1 (6 bases). Germline V gene data show CDR1 as SGHRS and CDR2 as YFSETQ. With 3 bases removed from V and 4 bases from J, the gap between germline ends came to 17 bases. The CDR3 runs to 15 residues.

This clonotype has at least ten counts. The chain uses TRBV20-1 and TRBJ1-1; TRBD1 is a possible D gene (5 bases). CDR3 length equals 12 residues. The germline V and J ends were trimmed by 2 bases and 1 base, with 5 bases remaining between them. Germline V lookup: CDR1 DFQATT, CDR2 SNEGSKA (reference sequence). CDR3 in amino acids: CSARRGNTEAFF. CDR3 bases: TGCAGTGCTAGAAGGGGGAACACTGAAGCTTTCTTT.